A single sample is the source of the 32 T cell receptor beta chains below, sequenced in a study of cytomegalovirus exposure and HLA in healthy donors. PCR involved 60 Vbeta and 13 Jbeta primers. The method was immunoSEQ multiplex PCR; TCRdb's version includes in-frame clones alone and lacks a portion of them. The sample includes some 120,000 clones, over 6.5% of them seen just once. Sequenced input: PBMCs. These receptors all come from a woman aged 40 to 50 in good health and CMV-seropositive.

The sample holds a few counts of this clone. This chain links TRBV7-6 with TRBJ1-1; 10 nucleotides align to TRBD1. CDR1 is SGHVS and CDR2 is FNYEAQ in the germline V gene. The CDR3 is 14 amino acids. The V segment lost 5 bases and the J segment 5 bases; nucleotides outside the gene matches: 5. The CDR3: CASSPRQGATEAFF. DNA of the CDR3: TGTGCCAGCAGCCCTCGACAGGGGGCGACTGAAGCTTTCTTT.

This chain joins TRBV5-1 and TRBJ1-2, with D perhaps TRBD1 (5 bases). V shed 3 bases and J shed 2 bases, with 14 bases lying between them. Germline lookup yields CDR1 SGHRS and CDR2 YFSETQ. CDR3 length: 15 amino acids. CDR3 in DNA: TGCGCCAGCAGCTCCGGTGACAGTATCAACTATGGCTACACCTTC. This sequence encodes CASSSGDSINYGYTF.

This clone was counted a few times. V usage is TRBV30 and J usage is TRBJ2-2; maybe TRBD1 (5 bases). Germline V gives CDR1 GTSNPN, CDR2 SVGIG (reference sequence). This CDR3 contains 15 residues. Trimming left V 0 bases short and J 1 base short, with 9 bases between. In nucleotides, the CDR3 is TGTGCCTGGAGTGTAAGAGACAGGAACACCGGGGAGCTGTTTTTT. It specifies CAWSVRDRNTGELFF.

The chain links TRBV5-4 to TRBJ2-1, with D perhaps matching TRBD2 (5 bases). Germline assignment: CDR1 SGHNT and CDR2 YYREEE (reference sequence). The V gene lost 0 bases and the J gene lost 6 bases, with 10 bases spanning the gap. The CDR3 consists of 14 residues. The CDR3 region is CASSLVGEGNEQFF. Written as DNA, the CDR3 is TGTGCCAGCAGCTTGGTAGGCGAGGGCAATGAGCAGTTCTTC.

This clone was detected a few times. The V and J genes are TRBV11-2 and TRBJ2-2, with TRBD2 matching over 9 bases. CDR3 length equals 15 residues. Germline CDR1 reads SGHAT; CDR2 reads FQNNGV. The V and J ends lost 8 bases and 0 bases, in that order; junction bases with no gene match: 4. The CDR3, as DNA: TGTGCCAGCCGAGCGGGGGGCCCGAACACCGGGGAGCTGTTTTTT. Protein product: CASRAGGPNTGELFF.

Details on this clone: A much larger clone differs from this one at a single base, so this may be a read error. The rearrangement uses TRBV2 and TRBJ1-5, with D hard to call. Germline values: CDR1 SNHLY, CDR2 FYNNEI. V gave up 3 bases and J gave up 0 bases, with 15 bases separating them. CDR3 size: 17 residues. DNA for the CDR3: TGTGCCAGCAGTGAGGAGGGCGGGAGCGATAGCAATCAGCCCCAGCATTTT. Its protein product is CASSEEGGSDSNQPQHF.

The V call is TRBV5-1, the J call TRBJ1-2; TRBD1 matches 12 bases. Per the germline V gene, CDR1 is SGHRS and CDR2 is YFSETQ. CDR3 length: 15 amino acids. V lost 0 bases and J lost 8; bases outside the gene matches: 5. CDR3 sequence reads: CASSLEGQGAKGYTF. The CDR3 bases are TGCGCCAGCAGCTTGGAGGGACAGGGGGCGAAGGGCTACACCTTC. Looking up the rest from reference TRBV5-1 and TRBJ1-2 gives the full variable domain: KAGVTQTPRYLIKTRGQQVTLSCSPISGHRSVSWYQQTPGQGLQFLFEYFSETQRNKGNFPGRFSGRQFSNSRSEMNVSTLELGDSALYLCASSLEGQGAKGYTFGSGTRLTVV.

This clone was seen only a few times. This rearrangement joins TRBV5-1 to TRBJ1-6; no reliable D call. V shed 6 bases and J shed 8 bases, with 15 bases lying between them. Per the germline V gene, CDR1 is SGHRS and CDR2 is YFSETQ. The CDR3 spans 14 residues. CDR3 protein: CASMFGVPDSPLHF. CDR3 bases: TGCGCCAGCATGTTCGGAGTGCCGGATTCACCCCTCCACTTT.

This clone was counted only a few times. The V and J genes are TRBV15 and TRBJ1-3; 9 nucleotides align to TRBD1. This CDR3 comprises 15 residues. V lost 1 base and J lost 14; bases outside the gene matches: 12. Germline V lookup: CDR1 LNHNV, CDR2 YYDKDF (reference sequence). In nucleotides, the CDR3 is TGTGCCACCAGCAGAGGGACAGGGGCCCAGGTGAAGCTATATTTT. Translation: CATSRGTGAQVKLYF. Full variable domain (rest looked up from reference TRBV15 and TRBJ1-3): DAMVIQNPRYQVTQFGKPVTLSCSQTLNHNVMYWYQQKSSQAPKLLFHYYDKDFNNEADTPDNFQSRRPNTSFCFLDIRSPGLGDTAMYLCATSRGTGAQVKLYFGEGSWLTVV.

The genes are TRBV7-8 and TRBJ1-4; weak D call: TRBD1 (6 bases). V was shortened by 4 bases and J by 0 bases, with 9 bases between the two germline ends. This CDR3 has 15 amino acids. Germline CDR1 and CDR2: SGHVS and FQNEAQ. The CDR3 protein is CASSYYRATNEKLFF. The CDR3 DNA is TGTGCCAGCAGCTACTACAGGGCAACTAATGAAAAACTGTTTTTT.

The rearrangement joins TRBV10-3 to TRBJ1-1, with no clear D. CDR3 length: 14 residues. V dropped 4 bases and J dropped 1 base, with 10 bases sitting between them. Germline CDR1 ENHRY, CDR2 SYGVKD. The chain's CDR3 is CAISVGEGNTEAFF. The CDR3 bases are TGTGCCATCAGTGTCGGGGAGGGGAACACTGAAGCTTTCTTT.

This clone appeared a few times. The rearrangement joins TRBV7-9 to TRBJ2-3; D gene unclear. Germline V lookup: CDR1 SEHNR, CDR2 FQNEAQ (reference sequence). This CDR3 has 14 amino acids. V lost 5 bases, J lost 2 bases, and 11 bases lay in between. In DNA form, the CDR3 reads TGTGCCAGCAGCCTCCAATACTCCACAGATACGCAGTATTTT. Residues: CASSLQYSTDTQYF.

This clone was picked up a small number of times. The chain employs TRBV9 and TRBJ1-1; TRBD1 matches 7 bases. Germline CDR1 reads SGDLS; CDR2 reads YYNGEE. The CDR3 has 13 residues. V was clipped by 4 bases and J by 3 bases; unmatched bases: 3. CDR3 protein: CASSPGQDTEAFF. The CDR3 nucleotides read TGTGCCAGCAGCCCCGGACAGGACACTGAAGCTTTCTTT.

This clone was observed a few times. The CDR3 nucleotides read TGTGCCAGCAGCTTGGTAGGACAGGGCCTTGAAGCTTTCTTT. It is translated as CASSLVGQGLEAFF. This chain links TRBV5-6 with TRBJ1-1, with 8 bases fitting TRBD1. V was pared by 0 bases and J by 7 bases, with 5 bases of the junction left unmatched. The CDR3 runs 14 residues. Germline loops: CDR1 SGHDT, CDR2 YYEEEE.

The rearrangement links TRBV2 to TRBJ1-2, with 9 bases identical to TRBD1. The ends lost 1 base at V and 3 bases at J; junction bases unmatched: 0. Germline-derived CDR1 and CDR2 are SNHLY and FYNNEI. The length of the CDR3 is 14 residues. CDR3 coding DNA: TGTGCCAGCAGTGAAGGGGACAGGGACTATGGCTACACCTTC. It encodes CASSEGDRDYGYTF.

This clone was detected only a few times. The chain carries TRBV5-1 and TRBJ1-4, with a possible D match to TRBD1 (6 bases). Germline-derived CDR1 and CDR2 are SGHRS and YFSETQ. CDR3 length: 16 residues. V lost 2 bases to trimming and J lost 0 bases, with 11 bases between them. CDR3 loop: CASSLGQPATNEKLFF. The CDR3 DNA is TGCGCCAGCAGCTTAGGACAGCCTGCAACTAATGAAAAACTGTTTTTT.

This clone appeared a few times. This rearrangement joins TRBV4-1 to TRBJ2-3; D remains ambiguous. CDR3 length: 14 amino acids. V gave up 1 base and J gave up 6 bases, with 11 bases separating them. Germline V gives CDR1 MGHRA, CDR2 YSYEKL. The CDR3 DNA is TGCGCCAGCAGCCAAGCGAACTCCCTGGATACGCAGTATTTT. Protein sequence: CASSQANSLDTQYF.

This chain joins TRBV5-1 and TRBJ1-1, with 8 bases identical to TRBD1. The trim removed 4 bases at V and 1 base at J, leaving 3 bases unmatched. Germline-derived CDR1 and CDR2 are SGHRS and YFSETQ. The CDR3 covers 14 residues. CDR3 in amino acids: CASSPGQANTEAFF. The CDR3 coding sequence is TGCGCCAGCAGCCCGGGACAGGCGAACACTGAAGCTTTCTTT.

The table lists this clone with a few counts. The V call is TRBV29-1, the J call TRBJ2-7, with TRBD1 identical over 7 bases. V trimming: 7 bases; J trimming: 6 bases; junction bases outside the gene matches: 9. The germline V gene encodes CDR1 SQVTM and CDR2 ANQGSEA. The CDR3 runs to 12 residues. The CDR3 DNA follows: TGCAGCGCGGGACAGACTCTTTTCGAGCAGTACTTC. Its protein product is CSAGQTLFEQYF.

This clone was detected only a few times. V is TRBV10-3 and J is TRBJ2-5; D is possibly TRBD2 (6 bases). CDR1 and CDR2 (germline): ENHRY, SYGVKD. Trimming took off 6 bases at V and 7 bases at J, with 12 bases between the two ends. This CDR3 has 12 amino acids. CDR3: CAISVPGGTQYF. The CDR3 nucleotides read TGTGCCATCAGCGTGCCCGGGGGGACCCAGTACTTC.

This clone was picked up a small number of times. The junction departs from germline at one end; a sequencing error may be responsible. Other DNA sequences in this sample translate to the same CDR3. This chain joins TRBV29-1 and TRBJ1-1, with TRBD1 matching over 9 bases. The CDR3 covers 14 residues. Germline-derived CDR1 and CDR2 are SQVTM and ANQGSEA. CDR3 residues: CSVEATGGNTEAFF. In nucleotides, the CDR3 is TGCAGCGTCGAAGCGACAGGGGGTAACACTGAAGCTTTCTTT.

This clone was recorded a few times. V usage is TRBV7-2 and J usage is TRBJ1-5; TRBD1 agrees at 8 bases. Germline V gene sequence: CDR1 SGHTA, CDR2 FQGNSA. CDR3 length: 16 amino acids. J was trimmed by 6 bases and V by 3 bases; bases with no gene match: 10. The CDR3 region has the DNA TGTGCCAGCAGCTTGGACGGACAGGGAAGAGTTCAGCCCCAGCATTTT. Its translation: CASSLDGQGRVQPQHF.

In nucleotides, the CDR3 is TGTGCCAGTAGTATGGAAGCGCGCATGTACTTC. This translates into CASSMEARMYF. The chain links TRBV19 to TRBJ2-7; D unresolved. Germline values: CDR1 LNHDA, CDR2 SQIVND (reference sequence). V was pared by 3 bases and J by 12 bases, with 12 bases between. The CDR3 consists of 11 residues.

This clone occurred a few times. The CDR3, as DNA: TGTGCCATCAGCCCAGGGCGATACGAGCAGTACTTC. It translates to CAISPGRYEQYF. The chain uses TRBV10-3 and TRBJ2-7; D might be TRBD1 (5 bases). Deletions cut 6 bases from V and 4 bases from J, with 10 bases between. This CDR3 has 12 residues. Germline V gene data show CDR1 as ENHRY and CDR2 as SYGVKD.

In this sample, this clone turned up a few times. The CDR3 here is CASSQTGDYGYTF. Written as DNA, the CDR3 is TGCGCCAGCAGCCAAACAGGGGACTATGGCTACACCTTC. The chain joins TRBV4-1 to TRBJ1-2, with TRBD1 identical over 7 bases. The J segment lost 3 bases and the V segment lost 2 bases, leaving 0 bases of the junction unmatched. The CDR3 is made up of 13 amino acids. Germline V gene lookup returns CDR1 MGHRA and CDR2 YSYEKL.

The chain couples TRBV2 to TRBJ2-2; D remains unclear. Germline values: CDR1 SNHLY, CDR2 FYNNEI. The CDR3 is 11 residues long. V lost 6 bases to trimming and J lost 6 bases, with 5 bases between them. CDR3 sequence: CASRAPGELFF. DNA for the CDR3: TGTGCCAGCAGGGCCCCCGGGGAGCTGTTTTTT.

Note on this clone: Different DNA sequences within this sample yield the same CDR3. The genes are TRBV6-1 and TRBJ1-5, with 9 nucleotides matching TRBD1. With 10 bases clipped from V and 7 bases from J, the junction kept 8 bases outside the gene matches. The CDR3 contains 13 residues. Germline CDR1 MNHNS, CDR2 SASEGT. CDR3 amino acids: CATLGTGGQPQHF. As DNA, the CDR3 is TGTGCCACTCTTGGAACAGGGGGCCAGCCCCAGCATTTT.

The J gene is TRBJ1-4, the V gene TRBV10-3, with D possibly matching TRBD1 (5 bases). The CDR3 has 15 amino acids. V lost 3 bases, J lost 4 bases, and 12 bases lay in between. Germline V gene lookup returns CDR1 ENHRY and CDR2 SYGVKD. CDR3 nucleotide sequence: TGTGCCATCAGTGATGTGTGGGGCAGTAATGAAAAACTGTTTTTT. Its translation: CAISDVWGSNEKLFF.

The rearrangement links TRBV28 to TRBJ2-1; 9 nucleotides align to TRBD1. Per germline, CDR1 MDHEN and CDR2 SYDVKM. The CDR3 extends over 15 amino acids. J gave up 7 bases and V 4 bases, and 8 bases lay outside the gene matches. The CDR3 sequence is CASSSRDREGNEQFF. The CDR3 nucleotides read TGTGCCAGCAGTTCCCGGGACAGGGAGGGGAATGAGCAGTTCTTC.

The chain couples TRBV27 to TRBJ1-1; possible D gene TRBD1, 5 bases. V was pared by 5 bases and J by 5 bases, with 18 bases between. The CDR3 runs to 15 residues. Germline-derived CDR1 and CDR2 are MNHEY and SMNVEV (reference sequence). CDR3 bases: TGTGCCAGCAGTCCCAGGGTGATGGGATCTACTGAAGCTTTCTTT. Residues: CASSPRVMGSTEAFF.

This clone was picked up a small number of times. The genes are TRBV15 and TRBJ1-6; the match to TRBD1 covers 8 bases. The CDR3 sequence is 15 residues long. Germline CDR1 reads LNHNV; CDR2 reads YYDKDF (reference sequence). V dropped 3 bases and J dropped 2; count of bases not matched to a gene: 0. CDR3 sequence: CATSSRGPYNSPLHF. The CDR3, as DNA: TGTGCCACCAGCAGCAGGGGGCCCTATAATTCACCCCTCCACTTT.

The chain recombines TRBV5-4 with TRBJ2-3, with 8 bases fitting TRBD2. CDR1 and CDR2 from the germline V gene are SGHNT and YYREEE (reference sequence). The trim removed 0 bases at V and 2 bases at J, leaving 5 bases unmatched. This CDR3 comprises 16 residues. This CDR3 is CASSLAGRGVTDTQYF. The CDR3 coding sequence is TGTGCCAGCAGCTTGGCCGGGAGGGGTGTCACAGATACGCAGTATTTT.